Listed below are T cell receptor beta chains from one sample, sequenced in a study of blood T cell repertoires in COVID-19. The method was immunoSEQ multiplex PCR; TCRdb's version includes in-frame clones alone and lacks a portion of them. The table has roughly 200,000 clones, approximately 84% seen once. Material: peripheral blood. These TCRs come from a man in his fifties or sixties with active or convalescent COVID-19. CDR3s include the opening cysteine and the closing phenylalanine or tryptophan. The D gene is left open where the match is weak. Size is omitted from some rows. Given values are once, few, many or a class for expanded clones.

j_call d_call v_call clone_size cdr3_nt cdr3_aa
TRBJ2-7 TRBD1 TRBV18 . TGTGCCAGCTCTCGGAGACAACAGGGGGAAACCTACGAGCAGTACTTC CASSRRQQGETYEQYF
TRBJ2-7 TRBD2 TRBV6-1 once TGTGCCAGCAGTGAAGGGACTAGCGCACTCTACGAGCAGTACTTC CASSEGTSALYEQYF
TRBJ1-5 . TRBV7-2 once TGTGCCAGCAGCTTAAATTTCGTAGATCAGCCCCAGCATTTT CASSLNFVDQPQHF
TRBJ2-1 . TRBV29-1 . TGCAGCGTCCGACAACAGGGAGGGTCCTACAATGAGCAGTTCTTC CSVRQQGGSYNEQFF
TRBJ2-1 . TRBV5-6 once TGTGCCAGCAGCTCTAGACTAGTTTTAAGAAACAATGAGCAGTTCTTC CASSSRLVLRNNEQFF
TRBJ2-1 . TRBV11-3 . TGTGCCAGCAGCTCGGACAGTGACCCCTACAATGAGCAGTTCTTC CASSSDSDPYNEQFF
TRBJ1-1 . TRBV5-1 once TGCGCCAGCAGCTTGGGACAGTCCTTAAACATGAACACTGAAGCTTTCTTT CASSLGQSLNMNTEAFF
TRBJ1-6 TRBD1 TRBV2 . TGTGCCAGCAGTGAAGAATCAGGGGGAAACAATTCACCCCTCCACTTT CASSEESGGNNSPLHF
TRBJ2-1 . TRBV24-1 . TGTGCCACCAGTGATTCCAGGGGAGTAGGATACAATGAGCAGTTCTTC CATSDSRGVGYNEQFF
TRBJ1-4 . TRBV5-4 . TGTGCCAGCAGCTTGAAAACGGGGGAAAAACTGTTTTTT CASSLKTGEKLFF
TRBJ1-3 . TRBV19 few TGTGCCAGTAGTATTTCCCCAAACTCTGGAAACACCATATATTTT CASSISPNSGNTIYF
TRBJ2-7 TRBD1 TRBV7-2 . TGTGCCAGCAGCTTAGGAGGGACAGTGAGCGAGCAGTACTTC CASSLGGTVSEQYF
TRBJ2-2 . TRBV7-9 . TGTGCCAGCAGCTTTCAGACGAACACCGGGGAGCTGTTTTTT CASSFQTNTGELFF
TRBJ1-2 TRBD1 TRBV5-4 . TGTGCCAGCAGCTTGAAGGGGACAGGGAACTATGGCTACACCTTC CASSLKGTGNYGYTF
TRBJ2-5 TRBD2 TRBV9 few TGTGCCAGCAGCCCAGGACTAGCGGGGGGCCAAGAGACCCAGTACTTC CASSPGLAGGQETQYF